Listed below are T cell receptor beta chains from one sample, sequenced in a study of shared clonotypes between healthy human individuals. The assay was immunoSEQ multiplex PCR, and TCRdb's table has in-frame clones only and misses some. This sample yields about 490,000 clones, of which around four fifths are seen a single time; more than 10% belongs to the top ten. The sample was PBMCs. The receptors were gathered from a woman between 35 and 50 years old in good health. Some clones in this sample may be carry-over from other donors' samples. The conserved cysteine and the conserved F or W are not part of the CDR3 here.

J,V,CDR3
TRBJ1-2,TRBV6-6,ASRPDSVDGYT
TRBJ1-2,TRBV4-3,ASSLVRDVTRLYGYT
TRBJ1-2,TRBV18,ASSPRPGYYGYT
TRBJ1-2,TRBV6-6,ASRYEGFYGYT
TRBJ2-7,TRBV7-6,ASSLAGTSGSAYEQY
TRBJ2-1,TRBV2,ASSDRDSQQF
TRBJ2-1,TRBV5-4,ASSGGDSYNEQF
TRBJ2-1,TRBV10-3,AISDSQGARNEQF
TRBJ2-1,TRBV18,ASSPRQGSSYNEQF
TRBJ1-5,TRBV5-1,ASSLEPTNSNQPQH
TRBJ2-3,TRBV19,ASRRDRGTDTQY
TRBJ1-5,TRBV28,ASSSLDRPQH
TRBJ2-3,TRBV4-2,ASSRFAGAQEGDTQY
TRBJ2-1,TRBV15,ATSERTSGINEQF
TRBJ2-1,TRBV6-1,ASSEGVASSYNEQF
-,TRBV7-3,ASSPSGYEQY
TRBJ2-3,TRBV27,ASSNRESSTQY
TRBJ2-7,TRBV27,ASSPVRTASSYEQY
TRBJ2-7,TRBV5-1,ASSSGLAVYEQY
TRBJ1-5,TRBV6-1,ASSEAGRSSTYSNQPQH
TRBJ1-1,TRBV27,ASSLSPTGQRAEAF
TRBJ2-1,TRBV5-5,ASRLLAGPNEQF
TRBJ1-1,TRBV2,ASHPTGDYTF